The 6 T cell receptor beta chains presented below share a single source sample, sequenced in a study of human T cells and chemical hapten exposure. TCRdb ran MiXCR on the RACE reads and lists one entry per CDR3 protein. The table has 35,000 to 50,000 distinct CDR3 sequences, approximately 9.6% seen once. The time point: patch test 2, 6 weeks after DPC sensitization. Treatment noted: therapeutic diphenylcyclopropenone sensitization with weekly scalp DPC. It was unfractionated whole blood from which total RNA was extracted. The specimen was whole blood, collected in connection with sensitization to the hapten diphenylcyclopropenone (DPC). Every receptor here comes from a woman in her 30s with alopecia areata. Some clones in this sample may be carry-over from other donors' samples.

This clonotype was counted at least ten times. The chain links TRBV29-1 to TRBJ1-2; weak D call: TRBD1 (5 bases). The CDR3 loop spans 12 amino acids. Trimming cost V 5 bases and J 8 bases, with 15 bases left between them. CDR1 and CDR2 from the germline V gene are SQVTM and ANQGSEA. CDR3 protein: CSVPSDTGGYTF. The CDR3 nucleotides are TGCAGCGTTCCCTCGGACACAGGCGGCTACACCTTC.

The CDR3 spells CASNLQGSGSYGYTF. In DNA form, the CDR3 reads TGTGCCAGCAACCTACAGGGATCCGGATCGTATGGCTACACCTTC. V and J are TRBV2 and TRBJ1-2; the D gene is possibly TRBD1 (6 bases). The V and J ends lost 7 bases and 5 bases respectively, with 20 bases between them. Germline CDR1 is SNHLY and CDR2 is FYNNEI. The CDR3 extends over 15 amino acids.

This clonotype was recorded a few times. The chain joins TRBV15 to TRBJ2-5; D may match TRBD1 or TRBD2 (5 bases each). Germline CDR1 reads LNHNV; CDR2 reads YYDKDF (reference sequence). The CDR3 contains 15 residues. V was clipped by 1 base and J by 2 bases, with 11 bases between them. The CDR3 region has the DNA TGTGCCACCAGCAGAGCATCGGGACGGCAAGAGACCCAGTACTTC. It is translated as CATSRASGRQETQYF.

The CDR3 region has the DNA TGCAGCGTCACCAGGGGGGGGCAGGGTGAGCAGTTCTTC. Translating it yields CSVTRGGQGEQFF. V is TRBV29-1 and J is TRBJ2-1; D is possibly TRBD1 or TRBD2 (7 bases each). The CDR3 has 13 residues. V was clipped by 6 bases and J by 9 bases, with 18 bases between them. Germline V gene data show CDR1 as SQVTM and CDR2 as ANQGSEA.

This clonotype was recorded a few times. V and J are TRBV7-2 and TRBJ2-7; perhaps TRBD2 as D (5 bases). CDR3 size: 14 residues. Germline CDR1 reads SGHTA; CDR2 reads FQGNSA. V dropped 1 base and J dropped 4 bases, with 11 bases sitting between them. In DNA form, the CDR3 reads TGTGCCAGCAGCTTAGTAGCGCTTGAATACGAGCAGTACTTC. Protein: CASSLVALEYEQYF.

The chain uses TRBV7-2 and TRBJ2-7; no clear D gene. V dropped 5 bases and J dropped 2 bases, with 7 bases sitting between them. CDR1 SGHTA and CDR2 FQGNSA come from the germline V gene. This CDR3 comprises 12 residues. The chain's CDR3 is CASSLLAYEQYF. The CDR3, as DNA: TGTGCCAGCAGCCTATTGGCCTACGAGCAGTACTTC.